These 3 T cell receptor beta chains share one sample of origin, sequenced in a study of blood T cell repertoires in COVID-19. TCRdb's copy holds only in-frame clones and misses some; the assay was immunoSEQ multiplex PCR. The sample records about 69,000 clones, 82% being singletons. The specimen sequenced was peripheral blood. The source is an elderly woman with acute or convalescent COVID-19.

V and J are TRBV6-6 and TRBJ1-2; D gene uncertain. V lost 5 bases and J 2 bases, leaving 9 bases between the germline ends. This CDR3 has 13 residues. Germline V gene data show CDR1 as MNHNY and CDR2 as SVGAGI (reference sequence). The CDR3 sequence: CASSGGMNYGYTF. For the CDR3, the DNA is TGTGCCAGCAGTGGAGGGATGAACTATGGCTACACCTTC.

J is TRBJ1-1 and V is TRBV11-2, with D possibly matching TRBD1 (6 bases). The length of the CDR3 is 14 residues. V lost 1 base, J lost 8 bases, and 14 bases lay in between. Germline V gives CDR1 SGHAT, CDR2 FQNNGV. CDR3 nucleotide sequence: TGTGCCAGCAGCTTAGGGATGGCCGGGACAGAAGCTTTCTTT. It translates to CASSLGMAGTEAFF. Filled out from reference TRBV11-2 and TRBJ1-1, the complete variable domain reads EAGVAQSPRYKIIEKRQSVAFWCNPISGHATLYWYQQILGQGPKLLIQFQNNGVVDDSQLPKDRFSAERLKGVDSTLKIQPAKLEDSAVYLCASSLGMAGTEAFFGQGTRLTVV.

CDR3: CASSPWAGTSTDTQYF. In DNA, the CDR3 is TGTGCCAGCAGCCCTTGGGCGGGCACTAGCACAGATACGCAGTATTTT. This chain connects TRBV9 to TRBJ2-3; possible D gene TRBD2, 5 bases. Between the trimmed V and J ends, which lost 4 bases and 0 bases, there was a span of 15 bases. CDR1 is SGDLS, CDR2 YYNGEE, per germline. This CDR3 spans 16 amino acids.